The TCR beta chain described here comes from a study of blood T cells in healthy people across ages. This clonotype was seen a handful of times. It was with a sample-barcoded 5' primer and a J-beta primer mix that a second PCR of roughly 7 to 12 cycles was run. TCRdb independently ran MiXCR on the 5' RACE reads; one entry per CDR3 protein. The data show approximately 780,000 distinct CDR3 sequences, more than 25% seen once. CDR1 is MNHEY and CDR2 is SMNVEV in the germline V gene (reference sequence). The CDR3 is 15 residues long. The same data also went into a second study, on T cells of mothers and their children.

The rearrangement joins TRBV27 to TRBJ2-5; TRBD2 matches 9 bases. Matching the DNA end better, TRBJ2-1 makes the J call doubtful. The origin of this receptor is a boy between 10 and 17 years old in good health. Sequenced input: blood. This CDR3 is CATSRGGGAYNEQFF. The CDR3 DNA follows: TGTGCCACCTCAAGGGGCGGGGGGGCCTACAATGAGCAGTTCTTC.